Listed below are T cell receptor beta chains from one sample, sequenced in a study of CD8+ T cells in alopecia areata. Clones were sequenced by immunoSEQ multiplex PCR, and TCRdb holds only the in-frame ones, with some missing. The sample consists of fewer than 250,000 clones, roughly two fifths of them appearing once. The input for sequencing was CD4+ T cells sorted from blood, taken at week 34, from a patient treated with tofacitinib. The receptor source for this set is a human donor with alopecia areata. Both conserved end residues are part of each CDR3. The D gene is left open where the match is weak.

cdr3_aa,v_call,d_call,cdr3_length
CASSFSGRANGEQYF,TRBV11-2,TRBD2,15
CASLLFYRGLNTEAFF,TRBV19,TRBD1,16
CAWSEDLGVLVSYEQYF,TRBV30,NA,17
CASSSGTGANTEAFF,TRBV11-2,TRBD1,15
CASSLGGSITDTQYF,TRBV5-1,NA,15
CASSLETDTQYF,TRBV28,NA,12
CASSPTGDGYTF,TRBV5-1,TRBD1,12
CASSEFMAWTQKETQYF,TRBV2,NA,17
CAISSPPEVPTNEKLFF,TRBV10-3,NA,17
CASSLNWGEAFF,TRBV27,NA,12
CASSPLAGATDTQYF,TRBV6-1,TRBD2,15
CASSSGQGTDTQYF,TRBV5-1,TRBD1,14
CATSRGGTTYNEQFF,TRBV15,NA,15
CASSPNLGGNYGYTF,TRBV6-1,NA,15
CASTETRTEAFF,TRBV19,NA,12
CAWSVRSNQPQHF,TRBV30,NA,13
CSVRQDTYEQYF,TRBV29-1,NA,12
CASSQSDGTSYEQYF,TRBV23-1,NA,15
CASSILGRGLQKANYGYTF,TRBV19,NA,19
CASSPGHTDTQYF,TRBV5-1,NA,13
CAWSVTRHAGYTF,TRBV30,NA,13
CSVIRDRGSDEQFF,TRBV29-1,TRBD1,14
CAWSKWTSGMKETQYF,TRBV30,TRBD2,16
CASVQRGGFDNEQFF,TRBV18,TRBD2,15
CASRTPGTAQPQHF,TRBV2,TRBD1,14
CSARDQETQYF,TRBV20-1,NA,11
CASSLPGLNTEAFF,TRBV14,NA,14
CASSVKTGGEDTQYF,TRBV9,TRBD1,15
CASSSQGLAVTDTQYF,TRBV7-3,TRBD2,16
CASSQDLAGANTEAFF,TRBV4-2,NA,16
CASSELGGSYNSPLHF,TRBV6-1,NA,16
CSVVKGAGTDTQYF,TRBV29-1,TRBD1,14
CASSQGSGPYGYTF,TRBV4-1,NA,14
CASSLSTSSYYNEQFF,TRBV7-2,NA,16
CASSQSWTGGYYTF,TRBV14,TRBD1,14
CAWNPGLNTEAFF,TRBV30,NA,13
CASSVQGFQETQYF,TRBV6-6,NA,14
CASAWATGNTIYF,TRBV5-1,NA,13
CASRGLRDSYGYTF,TRBV2,TRBD1,14
CASSLSRRSDYTF,TRBV27,NA,13
CASSNAGSNEQFF,TRBV5-6,NA,13
CASSPRLGKTDTQYF,TRBV7-9,NA,15
CASSWRLAGSYEQYF,TRBV27,TRBD2,15
CASSGGRVNEQFF,TRBV7-6,TRBD2,13
CASSVVEGSPEAFF,TRBV9,NA,14
CASSARQGAYNEQFF,TRBV2,TRBD1,15
CASSLDGQTKAFF,TRBV7-3,NA,13
CASAREGRGRSYEQYF,TRBV25-1,TRBD2,16
CASTNLRRGDTEAFF,TRBV28,NA,15
CASKWARELFF,TRBV2,NA,11
CASSRTSPYNEQFF,TRBV6-5,NA,14
CASIPGEGDLTKNIQYF,TRBV19,TRBD2,17
CASSLRVSWEQYF,TRBV5-6,NA,13